The 23 T cell receptor beta chains given below trace back to one sample, sequenced in a study of blood T cell repertoires in COVID-19. Some clones are missing from TCRdb's copy, which holds only in-frame ones; the method was immunoSEQ multiplex PCR. Altogether some 400,000 clones are present, 85% to 90% being singletons, with the ten largest covering roughly 1.1%. Sequenced: PBMCs or T cells enriched from blood (not recorded which). The receptors originated from a man under 40 who had recovered from COVID-19.

The CDR3 nucleotides read TGTGCCAGCAGCACCTCGGGAGCGGAGTTT. Its translation is CASSTSGAEF. This rearrangement joins TRBV21-1 to TRBJ2-3; the table's D call of TRBD2 was not tested on the DNA. TRBV21-1 is assigned pseudogene status. CDR3 length equals 10 residues.

This clone was seen just once. V usage is TRBV10-2 and J usage is TRBJ2-1; D is perhaps TRBD2 (6 bases). The CDR3 is 16 amino acids. V was cut by 6 bases and J by 3 bases, with 18 bases left in between. Looked up from germline, CDR1 is WSHSY and CDR2 is SAAADI. CDR3 DNA: TGCGCCAGCAGCGCTAGACTAGTTTTGAACTACAATGAGCAGTTCTTC. Residues: CASSARLVLNYNEQFF.

The genes are TRBV19 and TRBJ1-4; 8 nucleotides match TRBD1. The J segment lost 4 bases and the V segment lost 1 base, leaving 2 bases of the junction unmatched. Per germline, CDR1 LNHDA and CDR2 SQIVND (reference sequence). The CDR3 consists of 15 residues. CDR3 residues: CASSIGGQVNEKLFF. The CDR3 DNA is TGTGCCAGTAGTATAGGGGGACAGGTTAATGAAAAACTGTTTTTT.

This clone has a single count. The CDR3: CASSPMAGDLDTQYF. The CDR3 nucleotides are TGTGCCAGCAGCCCCATGGCGGGAGATTTAGATACGCAGTATTTT. This sequence joins TRBV7-3 and TRBJ2-3, with 7 bases lining up with TRBD2. The CDR3 consists of 15 residues. The germline gives CDR1 SGHTA, CDR2 FQGTGA. Trimming at V came to 5 bases and at J to 5 bases, leaving 10 bases not matched to a gene.

V is TRBV20-1 and J is TRBJ1-2; D not certain. The CDR3 is 11 residues long. Deletions cut 6 bases from V and 2 bases from J, with 7 bases between. CDR1 and CDR2 from the germline V gene are DFQATT and SNEGSKA (reference sequence). CDR3: CSATQNYGYTF. The CDR3 DNA reads as TGCAGTGCCACTCAAAACTATGGCTACACCTTC.

V is TRBV10-3 and J is TRBJ2-1, with TRBD2 matching 13 bases. V gave up 9 bases and J gave up 8 bases; unmatched junction bases: 10. The germline V gene has CDR1 ENHRY and CDR2 SYGVKD. The CDR3 runs to 15 residues. The CDR3 protein is CAMTSTSGRRDEQFF. The CDR3 nucleotides are TGTGCCATGACCTCGACTAGCGGGAGGAGGGATGAGCAGTTCTTC.

With respect to this clone: This sample also contains other DNA sequences that code for the same CDR3. CDR3 sequence reads: CASSLEGGGNTEAFF. The CDR3 bases are TGTGCCAGCAGCTTAGAAGGAGGAGGGAACACTGAAGCTTTCTTT. The V call is TRBV7-9, the J call TRBJ1-1; no firm D call. Germline CDR1 SEHNR, CDR2 FQNEAQ (reference sequence). The CDR3 loop spans 15 amino acids. The V and J ends lost 1 base and 1 base respectively, with 10 bases between them.

With respect to this clone: The same CDR3 arises from other DNA sequences in this sample as well. The gene calls are TRBV28 and TRBJ1-1; D ambiguous. Trimming took off 2 bases at V and 0 bases at J, with 7 bases between the two ends. Germline V gene data show CDR1 as MDHEN and CDR2 as SYDVKM. This CDR3 has 14 amino acids. CDR3 nucleotide sequence: TGTGCCAGCAGTTTAGGCAGTTTGAACACTGAAGCTTTCTTT. Amino acid sequence: CASSLGSLNTEAFF.

V is TRBV3-1 (or the pseudogene TRBV3-2) and J is TRBJ2-7; D is possibly TRBD2 (6 bases). The CDR3 loop spans 15 amino acids. Germline lookup yields CDR1 LGHDT and CDR2 YNNKEL (reference sequence). The V and J ends lost 0 bases and 5 bases respectively, with 14 bases between them. The CDR3 nucleotides read TGTGCCAGCAGCCAAGAGGGCCGGGAGATCGACGAGCAGTACTTC. Amino acids: CASSQEGREIDEQYF.

J is TRBJ2-3 and V is TRBV30; 7 bases align to TRBD2. The CDR3 loop spans 14 amino acids. Germline CDR1 is GTSNPN and CDR2 is SVGIG (reference sequence). The V and J ends lost 6 bases and 2 bases, in that order; junction bases with no gene match: 8. CDR3 loop: CACAQAGPTDTQYF. CDR3 DNA: TGTGCCTGCGCACAAGCGGGACCCACAGATACGCAGTATTTT. Full variable domain (missing parts from reference TRBV30 and TRBJ2-3): SQTIHQWPATLVQPVGSPLSLECTVEGTSNPNLYWYRQAAGRGLQLLFYSVGIGQISSEVPQNLSASRPQDRQFILSSKKLLLSDSGFYLCACAQAGPTDTQYFGPGTRLTVL.

CDR3 sequence (DNA): TGCGCCAGCAGTGAGGGGGGGAGGGAAGAGACCCAGTACTTC. This gives the protein CASSEGGREETQYF. V is TRBV10-1 and J is TRBJ2-5, with 7 positions matching TRBD2. V lost 2 bases to trimming and J lost 3 bases; unmatched junction nucleotides: 3. CDR1 WNHNN and CDR2 SYGVQD come from the germline V gene (reference sequence). The CDR3 has 14 amino acids.

This clone was seen once. This chain connects TRBV28 to TRBJ2-7; TRBD1 matches 7 bases. This CDR3 has 15 residues. Germline V gene lookup returns CDR1 MDHEN and CDR2 SYDVKM. Trimming at V came to 6 bases and at J to 3 bases, leaving 11 bases not matched to a gene. The CDR3 nucleotides read TGTGCCAGCAGGAGACAGGGCCAGACTTTCTACGAGCAGTACTTC. Protein product: CASRRQGQTFYEQYF.

The genes are TRBV3-1 (or the pseudogene TRBV3-2) and TRBJ2-1; D is perhaps TRBD1 (5 bases). Trimming removed 0 bases at V and 12 bases at J, with 12 bases between. This CDR3 is built from 13 residues. CDR1 is LGHDT and CDR2 is YNNKEL in the germline V gene (reference sequence). The CDR3 nucleotides read TGTGCCAGCAGCCAAGATCCCCCTCAGGGGCAGTTCTTC. Translating it yields CASSQDPPQGQFF.

The chain links TRBV19 to TRBJ1-1; 7 positions match TRBD1. Trimming removed 0 bases from V and 5 bases from J; junction bases left unmatched: 18. This CDR3 region has 19 residues. Germline lookup yields CDR1 LNHDA and CDR2 SQIVND (reference sequence). CDR3 in amino acids: CASSIDLGGLYRGDTEAFF. CDR3 DNA: TGTGCCAGTAGTATAGATCTCGGAGGGTTGTACAGGGGTGATACTGAAGCTTTCTTT.

The rearrangement links TRBV19 to TRBJ1-2; possible D gene TRBD1, 6 bases. Germline V gene data show CDR1 as LNHDA and CDR2 as SQIVND (reference sequence). The V end was cut by 3 bases, the J end by 8 bases, with 13 bases between. This CDR3 is 13 amino acids long. The CDR3 DNA reads TGTGCCAGTAGTATCGGTGGACAGAAGGGCTACACCTTC. It is translated as CASSIGGQKGYTF. Looking up the rest from reference TRBV19 and TRBJ1-2 gives the full variable domain: DGGITQSPKYLFRKEGQNVTLSCEQNLNHDAMYWYRQDPGQGLRLIYYSQIVNDFQKGDIAEGYSVSREKKESFPLTVTSAQKNPTAFYLCASSIGGQKGYTFGSGTRLTVV.

The V gene is TRBV29-1, the J gene TRBJ2-2; D is unresolved. Germline CDR1 is SQVTM and CDR2 is ANQGSEA. The CDR3 has 12 residues. Trimming removed 4 bases from V and 4 bases from J, with 7 bases in between. The chain's CDR3 is CSVVAATGELFF. The CDR3 coding sequence is TGCAGCGTTGTGGCGGCCACCGGGGAGCTGTTTTTT.

This clone was detected ten times or more. J is TRBJ2-3 and V is TRBV29-1; TRBD2 is a possible D gene (6 bases). CDR3 length: 15 residues. From germline, CDR1 is SQVTM and CDR2 ANQGSEA. V was pared by 4 bases and J by 1 base, with 15 bases between. Written as DNA, the CDR3 is TGCAGCGTTGCCGGGGGTATGGAAGGCACAGATACGCAGTATTTT. This encodes CSVAGGMEGTDTQYF.

The V and J genes are TRBV3-1 (or the pseudogene TRBV3-2) and TRBJ1-5, with D perhaps TRBD1 (5 bases). CDR3 size: 14 residues. Trimming stripped 0 bases from V and 5 bases from J, with 8 bases between. Germline values: CDR1 LGHDT, CDR2 YNNKEL (reference sequence). The CDR3: CASSQDRAYQPQHF. In DNA, the CDR3 is TGTGCCAGCAGCCAAGACAGGGCATATCAGCCCCAGCATTTT.

V and J are TRBV6-5 and TRBJ2-1, with TRBD1 identical over 7 bases. Germline V gene sequence: CDR1 MNHEY, CDR2 SVGAGI. V shed 7 bases, J shed 2 bases, and the junction held 5 bases outside the gene matches. This CDR3 comprises 14 residues. The CDR3 spells CASTPTGPYNEQFF. The DNA of the CDR3 is TGTGCCAGCACTCCGACAGGGCCCTACAATGAGCAGTTCTTC.

The chain carries TRBV28 and TRBJ1-5; D not resolved. The CDR3 has 15 residues. V was clipped by 3 bases and J by 2 bases, with 11 bases between them. Germline V gene data show CDR1 as MDHEN and CDR2 as SYDVKM. CDR3 coding DNA: TGTGCCAGCAGTTTGCCGGTTCCTGGCAATCAGCCCCAGCATTTT. Amino acids: CASSLPVPGNQPQHF.

This chain connects TRBV27 to TRBJ2-7, with 10 bases identical to TRBD1. The CDR3 loop spans 16 amino acids. Germline V CDR1 and CDR2: MNHEY, SMNVEV (reference sequence). V shed 3 bases, J shed 4 bases, and the junction held 9 bases outside the gene matches. CDR3 protein: CASSFLPDRGRYEQYF. CDR3 DNA sequence: TGTGCCAGCAGTTTCCTCCCTGACAGGGGGCGATACGAGCAGTACTTC.

In regard to this clone: At one end, the junction sequence differs from germline, possibly due to a read error. The CDR3 DNA reads TGCGCCAGCAGTTTGGGGCAGGGGGCTGAGGAGCAGTACTTC. It encodes CASSLGQGAEEQYF. The rearrangement links TRBV5-1 to TRBJ2-7; 8 nucleotides agree with TRBD1. Germline V gene lookup returns CDR1 SGHRS and CDR2 YFSETQ. The CDR3 extends over 14 amino acids.

V is TRBV5-1 and J is TRBJ2-1; no clear D. V lost 5 bases and J 2 bases, leaving 8 bases between the germline ends. The CDR3 has 13 amino acids. From germline, CDR1 is SGHRS and CDR2 YFSETQ. In DNA, the CDR3 is TGCGCCAGCAGTTCGGAGCCCTACAATGAGCAGTTCTTC. It specifies CASSSEPYNEQFF.